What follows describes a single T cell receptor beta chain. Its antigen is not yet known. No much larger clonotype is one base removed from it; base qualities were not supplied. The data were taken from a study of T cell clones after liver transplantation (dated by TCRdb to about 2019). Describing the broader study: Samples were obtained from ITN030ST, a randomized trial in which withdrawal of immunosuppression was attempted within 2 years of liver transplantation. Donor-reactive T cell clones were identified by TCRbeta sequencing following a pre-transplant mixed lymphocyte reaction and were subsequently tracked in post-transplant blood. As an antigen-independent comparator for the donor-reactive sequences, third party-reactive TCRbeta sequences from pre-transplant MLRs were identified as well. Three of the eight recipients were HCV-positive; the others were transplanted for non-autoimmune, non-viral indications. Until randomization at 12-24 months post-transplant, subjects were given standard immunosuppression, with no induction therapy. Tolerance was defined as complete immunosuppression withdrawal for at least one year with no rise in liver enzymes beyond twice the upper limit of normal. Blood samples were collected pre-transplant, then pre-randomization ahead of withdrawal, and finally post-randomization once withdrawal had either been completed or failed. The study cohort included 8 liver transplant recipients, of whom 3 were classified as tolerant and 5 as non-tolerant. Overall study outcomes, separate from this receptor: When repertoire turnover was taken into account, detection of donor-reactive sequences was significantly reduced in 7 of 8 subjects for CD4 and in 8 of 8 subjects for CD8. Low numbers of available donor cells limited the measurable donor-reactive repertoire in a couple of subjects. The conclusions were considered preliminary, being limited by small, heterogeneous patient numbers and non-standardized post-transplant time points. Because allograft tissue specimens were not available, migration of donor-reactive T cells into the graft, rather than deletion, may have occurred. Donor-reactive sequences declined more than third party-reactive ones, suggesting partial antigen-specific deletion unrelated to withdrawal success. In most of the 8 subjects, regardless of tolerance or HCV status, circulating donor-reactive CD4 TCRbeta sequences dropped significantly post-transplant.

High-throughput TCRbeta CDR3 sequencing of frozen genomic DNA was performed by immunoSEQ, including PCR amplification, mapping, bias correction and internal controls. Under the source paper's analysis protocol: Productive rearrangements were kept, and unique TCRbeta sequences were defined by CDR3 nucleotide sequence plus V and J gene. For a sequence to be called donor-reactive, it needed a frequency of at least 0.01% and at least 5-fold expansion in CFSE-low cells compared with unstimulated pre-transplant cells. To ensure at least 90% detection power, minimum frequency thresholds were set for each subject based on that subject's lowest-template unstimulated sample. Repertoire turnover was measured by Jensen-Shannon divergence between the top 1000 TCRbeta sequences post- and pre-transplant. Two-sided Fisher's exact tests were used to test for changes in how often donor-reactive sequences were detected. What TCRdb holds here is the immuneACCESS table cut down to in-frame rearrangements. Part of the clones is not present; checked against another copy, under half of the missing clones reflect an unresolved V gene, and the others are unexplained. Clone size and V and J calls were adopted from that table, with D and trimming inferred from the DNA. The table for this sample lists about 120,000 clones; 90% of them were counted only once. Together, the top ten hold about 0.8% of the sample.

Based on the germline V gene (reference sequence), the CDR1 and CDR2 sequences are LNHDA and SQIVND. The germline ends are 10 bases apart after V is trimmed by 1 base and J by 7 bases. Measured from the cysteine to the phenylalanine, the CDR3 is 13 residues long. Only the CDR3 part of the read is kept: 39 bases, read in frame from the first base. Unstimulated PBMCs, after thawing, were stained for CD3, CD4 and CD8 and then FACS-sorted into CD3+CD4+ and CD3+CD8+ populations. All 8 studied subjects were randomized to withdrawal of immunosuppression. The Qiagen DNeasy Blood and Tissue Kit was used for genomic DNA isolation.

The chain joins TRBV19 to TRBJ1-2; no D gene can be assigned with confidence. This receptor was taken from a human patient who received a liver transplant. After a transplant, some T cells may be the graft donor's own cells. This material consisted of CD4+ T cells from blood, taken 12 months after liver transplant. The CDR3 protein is CASSIVPAGGYTF. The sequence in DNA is TGTGCCAGTAGTATAGTACCGGCGGGTGGCTACACCTTC.